This T cell receptor beta chain originates from a study of shared clonotypes between healthy human individuals. Study-wide points: Naive CD4 clonotypes were shared across several donors at approximately 5.3%.

On this clone: The antigen remains unidentified.

Selected positively for CCR7 and CD45RO-negative, naive CD8 cells excluded terminally differentiated effector memory CD45RA+ cells. Data came from immunoSEQ multiplex PCR; TCRdb stores just in-frame clones and leaves some out. The sample lists about 2.1 million clones, 93% seen once, with more than 1.5% in the top ten. The CDR3 covers 11 residues. From germline, CDR1 is MNHEY and CDR2 SMNVEV (reference sequence). Trimming took 5 bases from V and 2 from J, leaving 4 bases between them. What was sequenced was naive CD8+ T cells from PBMCs. This receptor was taken from a man younger than 35 in good health. Some clones in this sample may be carry-over from other donors' samples. The chain employs TRBV27 and TRBJ2-7, with D unclear. The CDR3 DNA sequence: TGTGCCAGCAGTATTACCTACGAGCAGTACTTC. Amino acids: CASSITYEQYF.